What follows are 4 T cell receptor beta chains derived from one specimen sequenced in a study of T cells in Graves' hyperthyroidism and ophthalmopathy (dated by TCRdb to the late 2010s). Libraries were constructed by multiplex PCR. Data came from an Illumina HiSeq 2000. Amplification of TCR beta CDR3 regions was carried out from RNA transcripts. The TCR CDR3 was subjected to a first round of RT-PCR using the HTBI primer set and the Qiagen OneStep RT-PCR kit. Through fastp at Q25 and MiXCR, TCRdb rebuilt clones from the public reads, retaining in-frame beta chains. All rows with the same CDR3 protein become a single entry with the most common DNA and genes. This sample is represented by about 520,000 distinct CDR3 sequences; roughly 20% of them were singletons. Jointly, the top ten make up around 27% of the sample. The sequencing input was blood. These receptor sequences come from a man younger than 35 with Graves' hyperthyroidism.

The chain carries TRBV12-5 and TRBJ1-1; D gene ambiguous. This CDR3 comprises 14 residues. V dropped 2 bases and J dropped 2 bases, with 9 bases sitting between them. Germline assignment: CDR1 LGHNT and CDR2 FRNRAP. DNA for the CDR3: TGTGCTAGTGGTTTGTCAACCGGCAACACTGAAGCTTTCTTT. Its translation: CASGLSTGNTEAFF.

The gene calls are TRBV6-1 and TRBJ1-1; D gene unclear. Germline CDR1 is MNHNS and CDR2 is SASEGT. Trimming left V 10 bases short and J 1 base short, with 13 bases between. The CDR3 runs 13 residues. For the CDR3, the DNA is TGTGCCATCGAAGACCGACCGAACACTGAAGCTTTCTTT. Its protein is CAIEDRPNTEAFF.

This clonotype was seen at least ten times. This rearrangement joins TRBV6-1 to TRBJ2-5, with 10 bases aligning to TRBD2. Unmatched junction bases numbered 2, after V lost 0 bases and J lost 4 bases. Germline CDR1 and CDR2: MNHNS and SASEGT. This CDR3 spans 15 amino acids. CDR3 amino acids: CASSEASGGPETQYF. The CDR3 DNA reads TGTGCCAGCAGTGAAGCTAGCGGGGGGCCAGAGACCCAGTACTTC.

The chain combines TRBV18 with TRBJ1-5, with no clear D. Germline V gives CDR1 KGHSH, CDR2 LQKENI. V gave up 4 bases and J gave up 0 bases, with 7 bases separating them. This CDR3 spans 14 amino acids. As DNA, the CDR3 is TGTGCCAGCTCACAATCTTATAGCAATCAGCCCCAGCATTTT. It translates to CASSQSYSNQPQHF.